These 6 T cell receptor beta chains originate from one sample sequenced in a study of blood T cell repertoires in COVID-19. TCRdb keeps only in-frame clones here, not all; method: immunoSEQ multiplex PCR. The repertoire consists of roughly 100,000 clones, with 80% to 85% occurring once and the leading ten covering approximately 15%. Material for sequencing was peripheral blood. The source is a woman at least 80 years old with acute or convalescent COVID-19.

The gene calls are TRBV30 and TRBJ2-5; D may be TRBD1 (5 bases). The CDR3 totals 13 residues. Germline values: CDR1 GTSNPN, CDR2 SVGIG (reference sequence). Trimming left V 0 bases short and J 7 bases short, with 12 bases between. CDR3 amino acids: CAWSVTEPGTQYF. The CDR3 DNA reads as TGTGCCTGGAGTGTGACAGAGCCCGGGACCCAGTACTTC. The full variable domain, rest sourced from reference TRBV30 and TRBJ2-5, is SQTIHQWPATLVQPVGSPLSLECTVEGTSNPNLYWYRQAAGRGLQLLFYSVGIGQISSEVPQNLSASRPQDRQFILSSKKLLLSDSGFYLCAWSVTEPGTQYFGPGTRLLVL.

The CDR3 is CTLAGAPAGELFF. The CDR3 bases are TGTACACTAGCGGGAGCCCCAGCCGGGGAGCTGTTTTTT. The gene calls are TRBV7-9 and TRBJ2-2; 11 bases fit TRBD2. CDR1 and CDR2 from the germline V gene are SEHNR and FQNEAQ (reference sequence). There are 13 residues in the CDR3.

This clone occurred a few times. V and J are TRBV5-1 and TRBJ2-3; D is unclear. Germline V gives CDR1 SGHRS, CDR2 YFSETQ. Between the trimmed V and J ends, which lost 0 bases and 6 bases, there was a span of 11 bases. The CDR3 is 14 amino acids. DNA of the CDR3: TGCGCCAGCAGCTTGGACACCCAGATTGATACGCAGTATTTT. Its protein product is CASSLDTQIDTQYF.

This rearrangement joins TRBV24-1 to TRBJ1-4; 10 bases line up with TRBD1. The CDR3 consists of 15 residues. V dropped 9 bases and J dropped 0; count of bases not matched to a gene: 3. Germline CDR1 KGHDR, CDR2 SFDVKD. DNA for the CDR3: TGTGCCACCCGAGGACAGGGGGCAACTAATGAAAAACTGTTTTTT. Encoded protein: CATRGQGATNEKLFF.

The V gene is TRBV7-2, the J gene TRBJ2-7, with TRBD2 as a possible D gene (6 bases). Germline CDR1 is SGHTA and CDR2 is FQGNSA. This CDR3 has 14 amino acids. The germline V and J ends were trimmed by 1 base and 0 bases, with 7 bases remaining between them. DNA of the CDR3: TGTGCCAGCAGCTTAGTACTAGCCTCCTACGAGCAGTACTTC. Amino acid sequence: CASSLVLASYEQYF.

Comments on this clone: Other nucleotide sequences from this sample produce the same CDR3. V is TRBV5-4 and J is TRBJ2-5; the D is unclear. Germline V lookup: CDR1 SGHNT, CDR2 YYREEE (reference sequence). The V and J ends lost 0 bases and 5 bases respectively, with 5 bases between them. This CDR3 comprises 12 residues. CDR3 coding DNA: TGTGCCAGCAGCTTGGCCGGGGAGACCCAGTACTTC. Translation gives CASSLAGETQYF.